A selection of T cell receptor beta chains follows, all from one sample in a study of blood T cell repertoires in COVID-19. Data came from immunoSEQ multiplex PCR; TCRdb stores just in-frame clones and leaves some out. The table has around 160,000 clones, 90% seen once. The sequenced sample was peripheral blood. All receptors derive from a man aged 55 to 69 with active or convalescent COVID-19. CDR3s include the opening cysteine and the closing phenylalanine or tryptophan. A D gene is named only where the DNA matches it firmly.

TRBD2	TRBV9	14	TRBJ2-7	TGTGCCAGCAGCGACCGGGACTACTCCTACGAGCAGTACTTC	CASSDRDYSYEQYF
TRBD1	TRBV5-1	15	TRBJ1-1	TGCGCCAGCAGCCCAAACAGGGGGCCAGGCACTGAAGCTTTCTTT	CASSPNRGPGTEAFF
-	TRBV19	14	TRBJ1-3	TGTGCCAGTAGTCCGACAGTCTCTGGAAACACCATATATTTT	CASSPTVSGNTIYF
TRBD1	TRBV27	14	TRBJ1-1	TGTGCCAGCAGTCCCGCTGCGACAGGGGCTGAAGCTTTCTTT	CASSPAATGAEAFF
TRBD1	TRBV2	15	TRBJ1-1	TGTGCCAGCTCACCCGACAGGGGAGGTTACACTGAAGCTTTCTTT	CASSPDRGGYTEAFF
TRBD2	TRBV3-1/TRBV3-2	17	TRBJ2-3	TGTGCCAGCAGCCTAGGACTAGCGGGGGGAGCCACAGATACGCAGTATTTT	CASSLGLAGGATDTQYF
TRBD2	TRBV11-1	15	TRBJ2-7	TGTGCCAGCAGCTTCTCAGCGGGAGGATCGTACGAGCAGTACTTC	CASSFSAGGSYEQYF
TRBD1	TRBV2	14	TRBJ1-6	TGTGCCAGCAGGGGGGACAGTGGGAATTCACCCCTCCACTTT	CASRGDSGNSPLHF
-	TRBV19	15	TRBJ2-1	TGTGCCAGTAGTATAGATGGGCGGGATTGGGGTGAGCAGTTCTTC	CASSIDGRDWGEQFF
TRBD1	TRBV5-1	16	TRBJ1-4	TGCGCCAGCAGCTTGTCCCCGGGACAGGGGAATGAAAAACTGTTTTTT	CASSLSPGQGNEKLFF
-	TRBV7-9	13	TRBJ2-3	TGTGCCAGCCCCCCGGGGGGCACAGATACGCAGTATTTT	CASPPGGTDTQYF
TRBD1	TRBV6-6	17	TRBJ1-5	TGTGCCAGCAGTCGGACAGGGCCGGTATTGAGCAATCAGCCCCAGCATTTT	CASSRTGPVLSNQPQHF
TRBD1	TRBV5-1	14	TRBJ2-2	TGCGCCTCCCGGGACAGAGGGGACACCGGGGAGCTGTTTTTT	CASRDRGDTGELFF
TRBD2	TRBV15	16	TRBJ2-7	TGTGCCACCAGCTCCTCGAGAGGCGGGAGGACCTACGAGCAGTACTTC	CATSSSRGGRTYEQYF
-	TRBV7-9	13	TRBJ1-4	TGTGCCAGCAGCTTGAGCCATCAAGAAAAACTGTTTTTT	CASSLSHQEKLFF
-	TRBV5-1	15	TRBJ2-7	TGCGCCAGCAGCTTGGCGTCAGGGTCCCTAAAGGAGCAGTACTTC	CASSLASGSLKEQYF